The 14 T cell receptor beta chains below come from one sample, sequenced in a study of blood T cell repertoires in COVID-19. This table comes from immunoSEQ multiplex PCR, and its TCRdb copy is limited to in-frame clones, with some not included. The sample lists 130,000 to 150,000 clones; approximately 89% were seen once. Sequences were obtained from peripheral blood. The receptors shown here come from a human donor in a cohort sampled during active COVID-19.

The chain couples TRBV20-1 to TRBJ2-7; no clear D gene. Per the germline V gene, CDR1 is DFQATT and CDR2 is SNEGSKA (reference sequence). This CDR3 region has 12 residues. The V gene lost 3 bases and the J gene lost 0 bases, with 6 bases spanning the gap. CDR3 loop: CSASVNSYEQYF. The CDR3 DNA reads TGCAGTGCTAGTGTCAACTCCTACGAGCAGTACTTC.

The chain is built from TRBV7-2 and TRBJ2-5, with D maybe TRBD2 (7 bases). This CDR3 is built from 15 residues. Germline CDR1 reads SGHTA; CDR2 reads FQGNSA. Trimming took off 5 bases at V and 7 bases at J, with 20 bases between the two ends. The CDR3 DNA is TGTGCCAGCAGCCCGAGTAGGGCGGGGGCTCCGACCCAGTACTTC. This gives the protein CASSPSRAGAPTQYF.

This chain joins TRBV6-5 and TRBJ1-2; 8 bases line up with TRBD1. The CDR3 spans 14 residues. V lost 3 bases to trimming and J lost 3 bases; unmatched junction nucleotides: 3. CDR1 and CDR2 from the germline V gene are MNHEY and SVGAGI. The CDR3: CASSYQGAYYGYTF. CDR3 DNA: TGTGCCAGCAGTTATCAGGGGGCCTACTATGGCTACACCTTC.

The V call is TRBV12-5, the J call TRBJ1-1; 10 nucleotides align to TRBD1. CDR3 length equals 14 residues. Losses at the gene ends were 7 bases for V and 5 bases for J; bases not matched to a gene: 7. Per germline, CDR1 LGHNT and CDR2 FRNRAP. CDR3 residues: CASDWTGGETEAFF. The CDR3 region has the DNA TGTGCTAGTGACTGGACAGGGGGGGAGACTGAAGCTTTCTTT.

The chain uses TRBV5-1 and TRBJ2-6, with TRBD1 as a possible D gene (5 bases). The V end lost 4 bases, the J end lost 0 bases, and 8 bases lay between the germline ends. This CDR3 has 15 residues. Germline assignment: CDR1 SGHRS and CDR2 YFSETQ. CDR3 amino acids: CASSDDSSGANVLTF. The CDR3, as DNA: TGCGCCAGCAGCGACGACAGCTCTGGGGCCAACGTCCTGACTTTC.

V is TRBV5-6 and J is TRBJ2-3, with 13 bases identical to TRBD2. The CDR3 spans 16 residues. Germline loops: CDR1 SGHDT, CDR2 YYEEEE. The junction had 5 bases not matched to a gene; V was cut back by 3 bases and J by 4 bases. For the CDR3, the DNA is TGTGCCAGCAGCTGGAGACTAGCGGGGGGAGCAGATACGCAGTATTTT. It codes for CASSWRLAGGADTQYF.

CDR3 nucleotide sequence: TGCGCCAGCAGGGGACAGGGGAGTATGAACACTGAAGCTTTCTTT. Its translation: CASRGQGSMNTEAFF. The chain recombines TRBV5-1 with TRBJ1-1; the match to TRBD1 covers 10 bases. V dropped 5 bases and J dropped 0; count of bases not matched to a gene: 4. The germline gives CDR1 SGHRS, CDR2 YFSETQ. This CDR3 is 15 amino acids long.

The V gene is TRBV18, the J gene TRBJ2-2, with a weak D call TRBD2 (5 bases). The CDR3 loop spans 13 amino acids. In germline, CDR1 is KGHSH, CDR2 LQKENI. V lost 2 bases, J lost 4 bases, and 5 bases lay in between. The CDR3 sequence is CASSPGSTGELFF. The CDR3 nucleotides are TGTGCCAGCTCACCAGGGAGCACCGGGGAGCTGTTTTTT.

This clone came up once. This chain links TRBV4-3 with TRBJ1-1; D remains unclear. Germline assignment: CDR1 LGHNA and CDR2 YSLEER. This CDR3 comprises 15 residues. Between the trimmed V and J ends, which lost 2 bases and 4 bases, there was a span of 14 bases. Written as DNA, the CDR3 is TGCGCCAGCAGCCAACAAACGAGGTACGGCACTGAAGCTTTCTTT. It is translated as CASSQQTRYGTEAFF.

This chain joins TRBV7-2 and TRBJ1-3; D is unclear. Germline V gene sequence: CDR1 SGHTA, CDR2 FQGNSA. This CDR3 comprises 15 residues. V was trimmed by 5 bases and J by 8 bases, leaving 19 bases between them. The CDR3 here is CASSPPGRGRDTIYF. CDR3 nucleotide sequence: TGTGCCAGCAGCCCTCCCGGGCGGGGTCGGGACACCATATATTTT.

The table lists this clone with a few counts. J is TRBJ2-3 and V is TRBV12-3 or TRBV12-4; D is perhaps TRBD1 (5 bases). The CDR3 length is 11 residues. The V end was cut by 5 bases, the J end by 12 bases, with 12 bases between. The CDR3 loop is CASSLQDIQYF. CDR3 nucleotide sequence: TGTGCCAGCAGTCTGCAGGACATCCAGTATTTT.

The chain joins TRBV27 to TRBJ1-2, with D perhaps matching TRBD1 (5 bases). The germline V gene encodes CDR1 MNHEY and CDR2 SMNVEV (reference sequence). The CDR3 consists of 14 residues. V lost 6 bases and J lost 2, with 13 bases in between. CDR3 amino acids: CASRGGRSNYGYTF. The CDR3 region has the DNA TGTGCCAGCAGGGGGGGTCGATCGAACTATGGCTACACCTTC.

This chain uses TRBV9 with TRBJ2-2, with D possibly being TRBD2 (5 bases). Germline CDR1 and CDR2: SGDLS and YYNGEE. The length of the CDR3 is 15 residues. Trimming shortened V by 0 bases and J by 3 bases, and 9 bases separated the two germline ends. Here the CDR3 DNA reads TGTGCCAGCAGCGTAGGTGGAGGAGACACCGGGGAGCTGTTTTTT. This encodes CASSVGGGDTGELFF.

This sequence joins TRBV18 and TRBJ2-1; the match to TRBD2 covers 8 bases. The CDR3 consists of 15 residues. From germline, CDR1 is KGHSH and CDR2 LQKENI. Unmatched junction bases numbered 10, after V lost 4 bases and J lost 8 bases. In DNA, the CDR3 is TGTGCCAGCTCACTTAACGGGGGGGCTTTCGATGAGCAGTTCTTC. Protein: CASSLNGGAFDEQFF.